This TCR beta chain emerged from a study of shared T cell receptors in the human thymus (dated by TCRdb to about 2021). For the wider study: The study examined how self-reactive, shared T-cell receptor alpha chains are generated in the human thymus.

As encoded in the germline V gene, CDR1 is MDHEN while CDR2 is SYDVKM. V was cut back by 2 bases and J by 6 bases, leaving a gap of 11 bases between them. From its cysteine to its phenylalanine, the CDR3 spans 14 amino acids. CDR3 DNA is the only sequence kept; it has 42 bases, read in frame from the first base. Libraries were built with the immunoSEQ multiplex PCR assay. Drawn from immuneACCESS, this table holds only the in-frame rearrangements with V and J called that TCRdb kept. Clones are partly lost; checked studies trace under half to an unresolved V gene and leave the rest unexplained. Within this sample are hundreds of thousands of clones, with roughly 86% of them counted one time only. The leading ten clones occupy over 0.008% of the sample. With regard to this clone: It has no known antigen specificity. Base qualities are missing; no much larger clone stands one base away.

These data also formed part of another study, on human thymus T cells. The other study reports the following: In Finland, the donors were immunologically healthy infants who were having open corrective cardiac surgery for congenital heart defects. The thymus tissue came from surgical resects taken out during corrective cardiac surgery. Both the thymic and the peripheral blood repertoires appeared to show biased V and J gene segment usage. Highly overlapping thymic TCR repertoires among unrelated individuals were reported in the related research. The study characterized TCR alpha and beta repertoires from roughly eight infant thymus samples and four related peripheral blood samples. Donor ages ranged from roughly 6 to 250 days, and the cohort comprised more than 5 male and a couple of female infants. Thymocytes were released mechanically from tissue and stored at -70 °C as pellets of roughly 9.5-31 million cells. A QIAsymphony instrument was used to extract genomic DNA from the frozen cell pellets. The immunoSEQ multiplex PCR assay was used to amplify the TCRB and TCRAD loci from a standardized quantity of quality-controlled genomic DNA. The V(D)J region was spanned by amplicons of a length sufficient to cover the CDR3 and to identify V and J genes. Amplicon sequencing was performed on an Illumina platform through the commercial immunoSEQ service. Primer bias and sequencing errors were corrected as previously described, and TCRAD and TCRB were defined on the basis of the IMGT database. The repertoires were analysed using immunoSEQ Analyzer 3.0 and VDJTools for basic statistics, V/J segment usage, diversity estimates, rarefaction and pairwise overlap. Chao1, ChaoE, Efron-Thisted, Shannon and inverse Simpson indices were used to estimate diversity, which was also estimated on datasets down-sampled to the smallest sample. Repertoire overlap used strict matching of CDR3 nucleotide sequence, V gene and J gene, with Jaccard-based multidimensional scaling clustering. Thymus samples yielded on average roughly 800,000 unique TCRB clonotypes, compared with 65,000 to 100,000 from blood samples.

The sample was thymocytes. In this chain, TRBV28 is recombined with TRBJ1-5; no D gene call is confident. The TCR comes from a boy less than two years old with a congenital heart defect. Donor details come from another sample of the same person, matched by shared clones. The CDR3 here reads CASSLEVAGQPQHF. The base sequence is TGTGCCAGCAGTTTAGAGGTGGCGGGTCAGCCCCAGCATTTT.